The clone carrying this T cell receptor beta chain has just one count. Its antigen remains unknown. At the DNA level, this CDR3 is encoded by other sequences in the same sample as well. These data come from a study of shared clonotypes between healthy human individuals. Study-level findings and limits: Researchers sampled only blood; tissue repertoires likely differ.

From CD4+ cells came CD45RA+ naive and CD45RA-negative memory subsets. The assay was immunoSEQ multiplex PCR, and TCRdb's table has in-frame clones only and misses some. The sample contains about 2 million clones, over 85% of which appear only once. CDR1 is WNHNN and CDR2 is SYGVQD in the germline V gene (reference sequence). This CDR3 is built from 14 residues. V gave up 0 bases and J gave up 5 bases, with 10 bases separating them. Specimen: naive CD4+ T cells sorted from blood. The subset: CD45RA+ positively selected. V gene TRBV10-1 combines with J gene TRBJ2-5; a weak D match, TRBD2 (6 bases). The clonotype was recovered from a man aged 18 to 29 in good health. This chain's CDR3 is CASSESAGRETQYF. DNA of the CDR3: TGCGCCAGCAGTGAGTCCGCAGGGAGGGAGACCCAGTACTTC.